Listed here is a single T cell receptor (beta chain). Trimming removed 1 base from V and 3 bases from J; junction bases left unmatched: 5. The CDR3 is 15 amino acids. Germline assignment: CDR1 SGHVS and CDR2 FNYEAQ. Assay used: immunoSEQ multiplex PCR; TCRdb lists only in-frame clones, some missing. The sample holds 300,000 to 350,000 clones, approximately 84% seen once. These data come from a study of blood T cell repertoires in COVID-19. Participants came from some 26 US areas, aged roughly 18 to 89 years. Donors were grouped by their self-reported clinical history. Resolution of symptoms, clearance, or two negative PCRs was present in recovered Cohort 3 donors.

Material for sequencing was PBMCs or T cells enriched from blood (not recorded which). The receptor comes from a woman aged 25 to 45 who had recovered from COVID-19. V usage is TRBV7-6 and J usage is TRBJ2-7; 8 nucleotides line up with TRBD1. In nucleotides, the CDR3 is TGTGCCAGCAGCTTAGAAGGACAGGGTTACTACGAGCAGTACTTC. This codes for CASSLEGQGYYEQYF.